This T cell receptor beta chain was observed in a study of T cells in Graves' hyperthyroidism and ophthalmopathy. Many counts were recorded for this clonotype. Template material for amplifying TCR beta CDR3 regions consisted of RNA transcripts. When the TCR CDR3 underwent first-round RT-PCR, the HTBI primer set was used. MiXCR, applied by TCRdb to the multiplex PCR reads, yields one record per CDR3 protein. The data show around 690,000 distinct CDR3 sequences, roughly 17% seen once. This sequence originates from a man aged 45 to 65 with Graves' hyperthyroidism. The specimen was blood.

The chain's CDR3 is CASSNPMGNQPQHF. Here the CDR3 DNA reads TGTGCCAGTAGTAACCCGATGGGCAATCAGCCCCAGCATTTT. The rearrangement links TRBV19 to TRBJ1-5; D is unclear. The germline V gene has CDR1 LNHDA and CDR2 SQIVND (reference sequence). This CDR3 has 14 amino acids. Trimming removed 4 bases at V and 2 bases at J, with 9 bases between.